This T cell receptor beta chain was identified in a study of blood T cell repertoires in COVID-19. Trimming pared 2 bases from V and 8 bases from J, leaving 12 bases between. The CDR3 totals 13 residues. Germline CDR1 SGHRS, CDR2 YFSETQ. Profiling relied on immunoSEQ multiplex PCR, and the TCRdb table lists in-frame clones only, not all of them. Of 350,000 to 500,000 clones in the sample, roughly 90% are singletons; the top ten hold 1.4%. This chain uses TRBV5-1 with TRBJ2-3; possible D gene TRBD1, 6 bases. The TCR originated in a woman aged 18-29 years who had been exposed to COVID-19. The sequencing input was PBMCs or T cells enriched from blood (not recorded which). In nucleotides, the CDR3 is TGCGCCAGCAGCTTAAACAGGGCTCCTACGCAGTATTTT. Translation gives CASSLNRAPTQYF.